This TCR beta chain was identified during a study of regulatory T cells in long-lasting Graves disease. Time point noted: newly diagnosed GD, antithyroid drugs for less than 3 months. RNA extracted from PBMCs served as the sequencing template. Study results and limitations: Among persistent patients, a larger number of public clonotypes were shared (around 3,000) than among newly diagnosed patients (just over 950).

A word on this clonotype: The antigen is unknown.

Construction of TCR beta libraries relied on iRepertoire HTBI primers and on Arm-PCR targeting CDR3 regions. TCRdb called the multiplex PCR reads again in MiXCR, with one record for every CDR3 protein. The data hold 450,000 to 650,000 distinct CDR3 sequences, with 16% observed a single time. The CDR3 extends over 13 amino acids. Trimming left V 2 bases short and J 4 bases short, with 9 bases between. CDR1 and CDR2 (germline): LGHNT, FRNRAP. These sequences were also reported in another study, on T cells in Graves' hyperthyroidism and ophthalmopathy. From that paper: The primer set for the first-round RT-PCR of the TCR CDR3 was HTBI. The authors' 13 V-J model separated ophthalmopathy from stable hyperthyroidism.

This TCR was sampled from a woman aged 35-60 years with Graves disease. The V call is TRBV12-5, the J call TRBJ2-7; D ambiguous. The material was peripheral blood mononuclear cells (PBMCs), obtained at new diagnosis, from a patient treated with antithyroid drugs. CDR3: CASGLICNYEQYF. Written as DNA, the CDR3 is TGTGCTAGTGGTTTGATTTGCAATTACGAGCAGTACTTC.